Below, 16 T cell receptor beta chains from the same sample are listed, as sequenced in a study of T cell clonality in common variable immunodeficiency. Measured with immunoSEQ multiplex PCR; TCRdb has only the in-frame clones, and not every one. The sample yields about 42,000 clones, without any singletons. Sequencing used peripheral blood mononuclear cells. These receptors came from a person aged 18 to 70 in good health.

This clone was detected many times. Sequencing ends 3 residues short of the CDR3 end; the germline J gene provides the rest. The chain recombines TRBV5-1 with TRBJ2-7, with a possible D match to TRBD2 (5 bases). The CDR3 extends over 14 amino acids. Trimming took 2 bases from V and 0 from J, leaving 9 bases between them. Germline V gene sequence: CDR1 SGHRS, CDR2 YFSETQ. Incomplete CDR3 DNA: TGCGCCAGCAGCTTATCGGGGATCTCCTACGAG. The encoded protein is CASSLSGISYE. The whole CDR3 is CASSLSGISYEQYF.

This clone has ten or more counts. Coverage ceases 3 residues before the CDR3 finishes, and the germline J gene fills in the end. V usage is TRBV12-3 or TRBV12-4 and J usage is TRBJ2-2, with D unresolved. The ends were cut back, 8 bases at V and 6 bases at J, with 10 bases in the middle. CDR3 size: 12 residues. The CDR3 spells CASGGLAGELFF. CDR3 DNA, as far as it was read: TGTGCCAGCGGTGGCCTGGCCGGGGAG.

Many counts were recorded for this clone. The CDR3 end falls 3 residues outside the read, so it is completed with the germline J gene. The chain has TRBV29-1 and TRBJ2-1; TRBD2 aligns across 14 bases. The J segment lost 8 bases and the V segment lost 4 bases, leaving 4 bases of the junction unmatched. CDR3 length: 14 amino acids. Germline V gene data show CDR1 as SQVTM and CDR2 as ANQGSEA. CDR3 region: CSVVGLAGVHEQFF. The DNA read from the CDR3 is TGCAGCGTTGTGGGACTAGCGGGAGTCCATGAG.

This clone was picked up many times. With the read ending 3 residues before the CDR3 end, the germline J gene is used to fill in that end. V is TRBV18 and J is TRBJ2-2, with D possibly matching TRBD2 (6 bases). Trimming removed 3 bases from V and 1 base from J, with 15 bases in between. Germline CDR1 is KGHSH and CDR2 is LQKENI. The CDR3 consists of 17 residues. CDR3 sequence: CASSPTGTAQNTGELFF. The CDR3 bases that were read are TGTGCCAGCTCACCTACCGGGACTGCACAGAACACCGGGGAG.

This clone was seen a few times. This chain's CDR3 is CASSPTGRNEKLFF. CDR3 DNA, as far as it was read: TGTGCCAGCTCACCGACAGGGAGGAATGAAAAA. The J gene is TRBJ1-4, the V gene TRBV18; 7 nucleotides agree with TRBD1. The read falls 3 residues short of the CDR3 end, and the missing part is taken from the germline J gene. CDR1 is KGHSH, CDR2 LQKENI, per germline. This CDR3 has 14 residues. V shed 3 bases and J 5 bases; nucleotides not matched to a gene: 3.

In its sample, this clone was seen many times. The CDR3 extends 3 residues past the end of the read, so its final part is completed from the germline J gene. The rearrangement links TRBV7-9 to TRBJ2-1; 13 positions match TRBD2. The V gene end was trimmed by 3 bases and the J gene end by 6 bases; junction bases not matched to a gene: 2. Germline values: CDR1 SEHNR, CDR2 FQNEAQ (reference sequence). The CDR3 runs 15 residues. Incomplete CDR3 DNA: TGTGCCAGCAGCTTGGGACTAGCGGGGATCAATGAG. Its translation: CASSLGLAGINE. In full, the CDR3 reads CASSLGLAGINEQFF.

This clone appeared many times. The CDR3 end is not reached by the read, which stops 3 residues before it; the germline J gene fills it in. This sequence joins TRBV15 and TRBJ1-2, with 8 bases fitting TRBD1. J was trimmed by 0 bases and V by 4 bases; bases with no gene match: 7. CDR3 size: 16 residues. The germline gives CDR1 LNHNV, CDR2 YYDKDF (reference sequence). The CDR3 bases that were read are TGTGCCACCAGCAAAGGACAGGGAACGCCTAACTATGGC. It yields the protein CATSKGQGTPNYG. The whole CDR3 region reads CATSKGQGTPNYGYTF.

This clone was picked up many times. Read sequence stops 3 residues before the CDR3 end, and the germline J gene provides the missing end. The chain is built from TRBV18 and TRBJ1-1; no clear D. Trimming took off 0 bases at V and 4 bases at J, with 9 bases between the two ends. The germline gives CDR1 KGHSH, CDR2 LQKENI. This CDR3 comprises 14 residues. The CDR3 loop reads CASSPPRVSTEAFF. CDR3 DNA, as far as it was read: TGTGCCAGCTCACCACCGAGGGTAAGCACTGAA.

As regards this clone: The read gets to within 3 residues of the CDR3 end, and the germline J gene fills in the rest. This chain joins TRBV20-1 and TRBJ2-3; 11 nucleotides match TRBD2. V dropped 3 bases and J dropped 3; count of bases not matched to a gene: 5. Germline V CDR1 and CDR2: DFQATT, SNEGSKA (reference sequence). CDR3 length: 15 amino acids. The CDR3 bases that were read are TGCAGTGCTAGGATAGCGGGGGGGAGGACAGATACG. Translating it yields CSARIAGGRTDT. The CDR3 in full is CSARIAGGRTDTQYF.

This chain's CDR3 is CASSIDRQGSSYTF. The part of the CDR3 DNA that was read is TGTGCCAGTAGTATAGATCGTCAGGGGAGTAGC. This chain links TRBV19 with TRBJ1-2; maybe TRBD1 (6 bases). The read gets to within 3 residues of the CDR3 end, and the germline J gene fills in the rest. The CDR3 length is 14 residues. Germline values: CDR1 LNHDA, CDR2 SQIVND (reference sequence).

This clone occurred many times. This CDR3 reads CASSTYPTDGVGGYTF. CDR3 DNA (partial): TGCGCCAGCAGCACATACCCGACAGATGGTGTGGGTGGC. This chain links TRBV5-1 with TRBJ1-2, with D possibly TRBD1 on 5 matching bases. The observed sequence ends 3 residues before the CDR3 terminus, with the missing tail filled in from the germline J gene. The CDR3 has 16 amino acids. The germline V and J ends were trimmed by 4 bases and 7 bases, with 23 bases remaining between them. Per germline, CDR1 SGHRS and CDR2 YFSETQ.

The CDR3 protein is CASRDSRYGQYF. The sequenced CDR3 bases are TGTGCCAGCAGGGACAGCCGCTATGGT. The J gene is TRBJ2-4, the V gene TRBV7-8; possibly TRBD1 for D (6 bases). Read data end 3 residues before the CDR3 end; the end is taken from the germline J gene. The CDR3 runs 12 residues. The germline gives CDR1 SGHVS, CDR2 FQNEAQ.

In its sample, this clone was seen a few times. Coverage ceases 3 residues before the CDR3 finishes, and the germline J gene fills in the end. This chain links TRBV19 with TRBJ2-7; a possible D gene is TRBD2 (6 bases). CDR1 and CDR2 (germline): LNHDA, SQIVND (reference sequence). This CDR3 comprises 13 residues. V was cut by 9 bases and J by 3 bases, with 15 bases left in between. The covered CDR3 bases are TGTGCCAGCGTCAATTCCGGGGGCTACGAG. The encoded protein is CASVNSGGYE. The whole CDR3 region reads CASVNSGGYEQYF.

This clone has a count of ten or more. Incomplete CDR3 DNA: TGCGCCAGCAGCCCCCGACTAGCGGGGGGAGGGGCAGATACG. Protein sequence: CASSPRLAGGGADT. The whole CDR3 is CASSPRLAGGGADTQYF. This chain links TRBV5-1 with TRBJ2-3; the match to TRBD2 covers 13 bases. The read finishes 3 residues shy of the CDR3 end, and the germline J gene is used to complete it. The germline V gene has CDR1 SGHRS and CDR2 YFSETQ. V dropped 4 bases and J dropped 4; count of bases not matched to a gene: 9. CDR3 length: 17 residues.

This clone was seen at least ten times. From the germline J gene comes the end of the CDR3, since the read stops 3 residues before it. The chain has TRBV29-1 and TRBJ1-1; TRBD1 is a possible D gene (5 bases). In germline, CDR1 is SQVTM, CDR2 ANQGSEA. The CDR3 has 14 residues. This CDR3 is CSVEGPQGPGKAFF. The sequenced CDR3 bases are TGCAGCGTTGAAGGACCCCAGGGTCCAGGGAAG.

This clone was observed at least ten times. CDR3 residues: CASSGGGQAPSYEQYF. The CDR3 DNA, read in part, is TGTGCCAGCTCCGGGGGAGGACAGGCTCCTTCCTACGAG. This chain links TRBV18 with TRBJ2-7; D is perhaps TRBD1 (7 bases). Coverage ceases 3 residues before the CDR3 finishes, and the germline J gene fills in the end. Trimming stripped 6 bases from V and 1 base from J, with 19 bases between. CDR1 and CDR2 from the germline V gene are KGHSH and LQKENI. The CDR3 loop spans 16 amino acids.